This TCR beta chain is from a study of early T cells in non-severe SARS-CoV-2 infection. Notes on the study in general: Matching against VDJdb likely underestimated virus-specific expansions, favoring anti-spike CD8.

Unique molecular identifier tags were affixed to discrete cDNA molecules. One entry per CDR3 protein results from TCRdb running MiXCR on the 5' RACE reads. Altogether more than 80,000 distinct CDR3 sequences are present, roughly 15% being singletons, with the ten largest covering roughly 1.3%. This clonotype showed up just a few times. Its antigen remains unknown. Sequenced sample: whole blood. The source of this sequence is an adult who was a healthcare worker with PCR-confirmed SARS-CoV-2 infection or an uninfected control (not recorded which).

For the CDR3, the DNA is TGTGCCAGCAGCCGGACAGGGAACGACTATATCGAGACCCAGTACTTC. This sequence encodes CASSRTGNDYIETQYF. The gene calls are TRBV5-4 and TRBJ2-5; TRBD1 matches at 8 bases. CDR1 is SGHNT and CDR2 is YYREEE in the germline V gene (reference sequence). The CDR3 covers 16 residues. V gave up 4 bases and J gave up 5 bases; unmatched junction bases: 13.